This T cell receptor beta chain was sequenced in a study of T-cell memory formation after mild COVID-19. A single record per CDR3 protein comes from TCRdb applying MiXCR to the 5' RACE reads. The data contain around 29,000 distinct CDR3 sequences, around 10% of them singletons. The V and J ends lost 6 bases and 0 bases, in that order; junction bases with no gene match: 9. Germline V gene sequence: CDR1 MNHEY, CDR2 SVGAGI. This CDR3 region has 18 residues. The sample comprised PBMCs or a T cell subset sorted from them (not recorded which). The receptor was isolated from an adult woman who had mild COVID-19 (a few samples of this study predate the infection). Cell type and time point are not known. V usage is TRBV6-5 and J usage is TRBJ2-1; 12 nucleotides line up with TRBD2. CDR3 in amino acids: CASRPLAGGFSSYNEQFF. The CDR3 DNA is TGTGCCAGCAGACCCCTAGCGGGAGGGTTTAGCTCCTACAATGAGCAGTTCTTC.